A selection of T cell receptor beta chains follows, all from one sample in a study of OX40 agonist ivuxolimab in advanced cancers. TCRdb's table, derived via immunoSEQ multiplex PCR, lists solely in-frame clones and lacks some. Here the sample spans about 61,000 clones, approximately 82% being singletons. The specimen comprised CD4+ or CD8+ T cells sorted from blood, sampled in a trial of the OX40 agonist ivuxolimab. These receptor sequences come from an adult with an advanced solid tumor such as melanoma, head and neck, liver or kidney cancer. Both conserved end residues are part of each CDR3. A D gene is named only where the DNA matches it firmly. Rows may omit the clone size; those that give it use once, few, many or a size class.

CDR3nt | CDR3aa | j_gene | abundance | v_gene | d_gene
TGTGCCAGCAGCCCTACTTCGGCGGGGGACTTTCCCTACGAGCAGTACTTC | CASSPTSAGDFPYEQYF | TRBJ2-7 | once | TRBV11-2 | TRBD2
TGTGCCAGCAGTTTTAACTTGAGAACCCCTCGTTTCTTC | CASSFNLRTPRFF | TRBJ2-1 | - | TRBV6-6 | -
TGTGCCAGCAGCTTACGGCGGGATGGCGGCTACGAGCAGTACTTC | CASSLRRDGGYEQYF | TRBJ2-7 | - | TRBV7-2 | -
TGTGCCAGCGGGGGCAGGCTGAACACCGGGGAGCTGTTTTTT | CASGGRLNTGELFF | TRBJ2-2 | - | TRBV25-1 | -
TGTGCCAGCAGTGATCTGGAAGAGACCCAGTACTTC | CASSDLEETQYF | TRBJ2-5 | - | TRBV2 | -
TGTGCCAGCAGCTTTACCCCGGGACAGGGGGTCTACGAGCAGTACTTC | CASSFTPGQGVYEQYF | TRBJ2-7 | - | TRBV21-1 | -
TGTGCCAGTACGTGGAGCGGGAGTCTACAAGAGACCCAGTACTTC | CASTWSGSLQETQYF | TRBJ2-5 | - | TRBV9 | TRBD2
TGTGCCACCAGCAGAGAACTAGCGGGAGGACCTGGGTACTTC | CATSRELAGGPGYF | TRBJ2-5 | - | TRBV15 | TRBD2
TGTGCCATCGGAACCGGGGCAGGGAACTCCTACAATGAGCAGTTCTTC | CAIGTGAGNSYNEQFF | TRBJ2-1 | many | TRBV10-3 | -
TGTGCCAGCAGTGGTTTACAGTGGACAGGGTTAACCTCGAAGCAGTTCTTC | CASSGLQWTGLTSKQFF | TRBJ2-1 | - | TRBV6-1 | TRBD1
TGTGCCAGCAGCAAATACTCCGGGACTAGCGTCAATGAGCAGTTCTTC | CASSKYSGTSVNEQFF | TRBJ2-1 | - | TRBV11-3 | TRBD2
TGTGCCAGTAGCCTCCGGGAGCTCGGGTACAATGAGCAGTTCTTC | CASSLRELGYNEQFF | TRBJ2-1 | few | TRBV19 | -
TGTGCCAGCAGCTCCACAGGGGGCTATGGCTACACCTTC | CASSSTGGYGYTF | TRBJ1-2 | - | TRBV7-2 | TRBD1
TGTGCCAGCAGTGAAGGGAGGGAGTACTATGGCTACACCTTC | CASSEGREYYGYTF | TRBJ1-2 | - | TRBV2 | -
TGTGCCAGCAGTTCCGTGACGACGAGCCCCCTCTATGGCTACACCTTC | CASSSVTTSPLYGYTF | TRBJ1-2 | - | TRBV28 | -
TGTGCCAGCAAATCGGGGACAGTAAATCAGCCCCAGCATTTT | CASKSGTVNQPQHF | TRBJ1-5 | - | TRBV28 | TRBD1
TGTGCCAGCAGCTTAACGTCTAGCGGGAGTGAAGATACGCAGTATTTT | CASSLTSSGSEDTQYF | TRBJ2-3 | once | TRBV7-3 | TRBD2
TGTGCCAGCAGCTTGGGACTTCCCACAGATACGCAGTATTTT | CASSLGLPTDTQYF | TRBJ2-3 | - | TRBV11-3 | -
TGCGCCAGCAGCGAACAACCGGGACAGAGTTTTGGCAATCAGCCCCAGCATTTT | CASSEQPGQSFGNQPQHF | TRBJ1-5 | - | TRBV4-1 | TRBD1
TGTGCCAGCAAGCAACCAGGAGAGACCCAGTACTTC | CASKQPGETQYF | TRBJ2-5 | few | TRBV7-6 | -
TGTGCCAGCAGTTACTCAGGGACTAGCGGGAGTGAGCAGTACTTC | CASSYSGTSGSEQYF | TRBJ2-7 | - | TRBV6-6 | TRBD2
TGTGCCAGCACGTGGCGAGAGGATCAGCCCCAGCATTTT | CASTWREDQPQHF | TRBJ1-5 | - | TRBV9 | -
TGTGCCAGCAGCCTGGACGGGTGGGCCGAGCAGTACTTC | CASSLDGWAEQYF | TRBJ2-7 | - | TRBV11-2 | -
TGTGCCAGCAGCCAAGCGGGAGTAGCGGACTGGGAGACCCAGTACTTC | CASSQAGVADWETQYF | TRBJ2-5 | once | TRBV4-2 | -
TGTGCCAGCAGTGACGGGACAGGGCCCGGAGCTTTCTTT | CASSDGTGPGAFF | TRBJ1-1 | once | TRBV2 | TRBD1
TGCGCCAGCAGCCAAGATTTGTTCCTGAGCACAGATACGCAGTATTTT | CASSQDLFLSTDTQYF | TRBJ2-3 | - | TRBV4-3 | -
TGTGCCAGCAGCAGGGGGGGAGGGGCTAGGGAGACCCAGTACTTC | CASSRGGGARETQYF | TRBJ2-5 | - | TRBV6-1 | -
TGTGCCAGCAGCCCTGGACAAGGTCAGTTCTTC | CASSPGQGQFF | TRBJ2-1 | - | TRBV5-5 | -
TGTGCCAGCAGCTCTCAGGGTAGCAACGAGCAGTACTTC | CASSSQGSNEQYF | TRBJ2-7 | medium-sized | TRBV7-9 | -
TGTGCCAGCAGTAGGCCTACAGGGGGCCCTAATGAAAAACTGTTTTTT | CASSRPTGGPNEKLFF | TRBJ1-4 | - | TRBV2 | TRBD1
TGTGCCAGGCATGGACAGATAATGAACACTGAAGCTTTCTTT | CARHGQIMNTEAFF | TRBJ1-1 | - | TRBV21-1 | -
TGCAGCGTTGCCTCCACGGGCGCGGTCGAGACCCAGTACTTC | CSVASTGAVETQYF | TRBJ2-5 | once | TRBV29-1 | -
TGCGCCAGCAGCTTTACAGGGTACGGAAACACCATATATTTT | CASSFTGYGNTIYF | TRBJ1-3 | once | TRBV5-1 | -
TGTGCCAGCAGACTATCGGACGGCTACAATGAGCAGTTCTTC | CASRLSDGYNEQFF | TRBJ2-1 | once | TRBV28 | -
TGTGCCAGCAGTGCCTGGACAACCTATGGCTACACCTTC | CASSAWTTYGYTF | TRBJ1-2 | - | TRBV6-1 | -
TGTGCCAGCAAGGAGGGGGCGGGGTTCTCCTACGAGCAGTACTTC | CASKEGAGFSYEQYF | TRBJ2-7 | medium-sized | TRBV6-5 | -
TGTGCCAGCAGTGAAGGGGCTAGGGGAGTCTTCTTTAGCACAGATACGCAGTATTTT | CASSEGARGVFFSTDTQYF | TRBJ2-3 | - | TRBV6-1 | -
TGTGCCAGCAGTCTTGACGACAGGGTACAGTACTTC | CASSLDDRVQYF | TRBJ2-7 | - | TRBV28 | TRBD1
TGTGCCAGCTCAGTGGGAGGGCCGCGAGAGACCCAGTACTTC | CASSVGGPRETQYF | TRBJ2-5 | - | TRBV18 | TRBD2
TGTGCCAGCAGCTTAATGGGAGGGGACAGGGCCGAGCAGTACTTC | CASSLMGGDRAEQYF | TRBJ2-7 | - | TRBV7-3 | TRBD1